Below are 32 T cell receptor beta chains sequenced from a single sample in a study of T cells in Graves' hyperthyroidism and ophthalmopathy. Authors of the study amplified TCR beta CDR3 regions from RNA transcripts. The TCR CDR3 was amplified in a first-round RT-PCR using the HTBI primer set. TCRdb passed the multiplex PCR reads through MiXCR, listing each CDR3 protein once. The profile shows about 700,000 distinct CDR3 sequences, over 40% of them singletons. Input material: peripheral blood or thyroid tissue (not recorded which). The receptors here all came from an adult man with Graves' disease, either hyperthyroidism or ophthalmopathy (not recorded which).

CDR3 sequence: CASSPTGTGGITTNYGYTF. Here the CDR3 DNA reads TGTGCCAGCAGCCCGACCGGGACAGGGGGTATAACGACTAACTATGGCTACACCTTC. The chain joins TRBV7-3 to TRBJ1-2, with 11 bases aligning to TRBD1. CDR1 and CDR2 (germline): SGHTA, FQGTGA. The length of the CDR3 is 19 residues. V dropped 5 bases and J dropped 0; count of bases not matched to a gene: 14.

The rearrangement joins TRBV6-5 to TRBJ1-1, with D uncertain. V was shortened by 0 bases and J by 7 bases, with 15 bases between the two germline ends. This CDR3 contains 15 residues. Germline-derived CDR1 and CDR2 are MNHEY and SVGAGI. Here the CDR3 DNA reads TGTGCCAGCAGTTACTCGCGAGGTGTTTGGGGTGAAGCTTTCTTT. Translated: CASSYSRGVWGEAFF.

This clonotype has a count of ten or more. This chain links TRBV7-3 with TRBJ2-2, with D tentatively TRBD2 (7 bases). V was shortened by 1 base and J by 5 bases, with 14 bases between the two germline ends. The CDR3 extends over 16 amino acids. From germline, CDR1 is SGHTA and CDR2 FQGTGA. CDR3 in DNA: TGTGCCAGCAGCTTAAACCGGGGGGCGGGGACCGGGGAGCTGTTTTTT. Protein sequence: CASSLNRGAGTGELFF. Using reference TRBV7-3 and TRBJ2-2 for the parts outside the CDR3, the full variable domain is GAGVSQTPSNKVTEKGKYVELRCDPISGHTALYWYRQSLGQGPEFLIYFQGTGAADDSGLPNDRFFAVRPEGSVSTLKIQRTERGDSAVYLCASSLNRGAGTGELFFGEGSRLTVL.

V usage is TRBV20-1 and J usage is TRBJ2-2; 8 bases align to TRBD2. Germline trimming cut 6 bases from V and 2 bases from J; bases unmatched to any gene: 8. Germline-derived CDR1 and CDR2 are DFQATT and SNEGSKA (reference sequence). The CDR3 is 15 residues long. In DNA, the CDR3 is TGCAGTGCCCTGCCAGCGGGAGCCAACACCGGGGAGCTGTTTTTT. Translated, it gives CSALPAGANTGELFF.

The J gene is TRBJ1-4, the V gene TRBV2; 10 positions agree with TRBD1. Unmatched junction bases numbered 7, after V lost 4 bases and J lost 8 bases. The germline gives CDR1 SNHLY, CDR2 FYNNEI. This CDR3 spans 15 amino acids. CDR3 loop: CASSGTGGRGEKLFF. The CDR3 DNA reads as TGTGCCAGCAGTGGGACAGGGGGGAGGGGCGAAAAACTGTTTTTT.

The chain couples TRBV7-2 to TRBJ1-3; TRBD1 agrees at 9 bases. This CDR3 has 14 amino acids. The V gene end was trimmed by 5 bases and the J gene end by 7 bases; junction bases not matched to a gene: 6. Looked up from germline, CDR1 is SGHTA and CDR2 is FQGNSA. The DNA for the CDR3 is TGTGCCAGCAGCACCGGGACAGGGACTAACACCATATATTTT. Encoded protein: CASSTGTGTNTIYF.

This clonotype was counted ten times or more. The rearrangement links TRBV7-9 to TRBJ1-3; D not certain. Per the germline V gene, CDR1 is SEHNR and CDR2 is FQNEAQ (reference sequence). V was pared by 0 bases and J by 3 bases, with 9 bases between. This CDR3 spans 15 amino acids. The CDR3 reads CASSLATGLGNTIYF. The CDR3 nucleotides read TGTGCCAGCAGCTTAGCTACGGGTCTTGGAAACACCATATATTTT. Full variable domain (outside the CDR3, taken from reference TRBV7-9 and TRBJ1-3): DTGVSQNPRHKITKRGQNVTFRCDPISEHNRLYWYRQTLGQGPEFLTYFQNEAQLEKSRLLSDRFSAERPKGSFSTLEIQRTEQGDSAMYLCASSLATGLGNTIYFGEGSWLTVV.

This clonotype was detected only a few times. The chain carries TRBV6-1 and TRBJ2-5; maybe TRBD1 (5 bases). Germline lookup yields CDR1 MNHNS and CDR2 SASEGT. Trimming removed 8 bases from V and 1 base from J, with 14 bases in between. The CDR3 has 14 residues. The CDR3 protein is CASGTRQLQETQYF. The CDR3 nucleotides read TGTGCCAGCGGAACGAGACAGCTCCAAGAGACCCAGTACTTC.

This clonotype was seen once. The CDR3 DNA reads as TGTGCCAGTAGTATCAGGGGTTCCAAACAGGGGAAGAACACTGAAGCTTTCTTT. Translation gives CASSIRGSKQGKNTEAFF. The chain uses TRBV9 and TRBJ1-1; 7 bases are shared with TRBD1. Germline CDR1 SGDLS, CDR2 YYNGEE. J gave up 1 base and V 8 bases, and 20 bases lay outside the gene matches. The CDR3 has 18 residues. Drawing the rest from reference TRBV9 and TRBJ1-1, the complete variable domain is DSGVTQTPKHLITATGQRVTLRCSPRSGDLSVYWYQQSLDQGLQFLIQYYNGEERAKGNILERFSAQQFPDLHSELNLSSLELGDSALYFCASSIRGSKQGKNTEAFFGQGTRLTVV.

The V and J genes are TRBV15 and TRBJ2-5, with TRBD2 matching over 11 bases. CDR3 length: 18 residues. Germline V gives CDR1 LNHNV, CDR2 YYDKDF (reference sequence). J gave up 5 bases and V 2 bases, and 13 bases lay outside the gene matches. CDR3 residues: CATSRPPGLAGGSETQYF. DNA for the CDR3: TGTGCCACCAGCAGACCCCCGGGCCTAGCGGGGGGATCGGAGACCCAGTACTTC. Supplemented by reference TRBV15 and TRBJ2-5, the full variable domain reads DAMVIQNPRYQVTQFGKPVTLSCSQTLNHNVMYWYQQKSSQAPKLLFHYYDKDFNNEADTPDNFQSRRPNTSFCFLDIRSPGLGDTAMYLCATSRPPGLAGGSETQYFGPGTRLLVL.

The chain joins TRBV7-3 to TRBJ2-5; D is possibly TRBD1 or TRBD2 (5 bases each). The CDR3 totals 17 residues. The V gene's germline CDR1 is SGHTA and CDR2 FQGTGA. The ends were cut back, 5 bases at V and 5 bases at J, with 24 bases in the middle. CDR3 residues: CASSVRDVSLGMETQYF. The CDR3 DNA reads TGTGCCAGCAGCGTTCGGGACGTGTCCCTAGGGATGGAGACCCAGTACTTC.

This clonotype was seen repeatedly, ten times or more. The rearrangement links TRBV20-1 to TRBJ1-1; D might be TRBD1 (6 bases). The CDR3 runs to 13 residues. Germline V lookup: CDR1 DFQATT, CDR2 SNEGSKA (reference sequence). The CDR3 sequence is CSAQGQMNTEAFF. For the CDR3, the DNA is TGCAGCGCCCAGGGACAAATGAACACTGAAGCTTTCTTT.

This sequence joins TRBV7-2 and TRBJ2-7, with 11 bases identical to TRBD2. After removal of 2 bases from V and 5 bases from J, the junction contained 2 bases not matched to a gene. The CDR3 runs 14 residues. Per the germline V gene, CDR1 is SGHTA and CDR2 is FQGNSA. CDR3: CASSLQLAGDEQYF. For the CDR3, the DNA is TGTGCCAGCAGCTTACAACTAGCGGGGGACGAGCAGTACTTC.

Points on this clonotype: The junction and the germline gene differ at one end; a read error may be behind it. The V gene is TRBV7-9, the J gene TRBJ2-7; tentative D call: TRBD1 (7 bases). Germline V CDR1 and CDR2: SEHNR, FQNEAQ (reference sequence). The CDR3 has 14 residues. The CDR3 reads CASSFARGDYEQYF. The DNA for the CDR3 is TGCGCCAGCAGCTTTGCCAGGGGGGACTACGAGCAGTACTTC.

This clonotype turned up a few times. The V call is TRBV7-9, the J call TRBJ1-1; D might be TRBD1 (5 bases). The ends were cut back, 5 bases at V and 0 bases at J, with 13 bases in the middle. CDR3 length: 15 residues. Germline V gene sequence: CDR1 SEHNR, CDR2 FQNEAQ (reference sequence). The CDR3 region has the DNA TGTGCCAGCAGCCGGGACCCTAGTATGAACACTGAAGCTTTCTTT. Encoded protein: CASSRDPSMNTEAFF.

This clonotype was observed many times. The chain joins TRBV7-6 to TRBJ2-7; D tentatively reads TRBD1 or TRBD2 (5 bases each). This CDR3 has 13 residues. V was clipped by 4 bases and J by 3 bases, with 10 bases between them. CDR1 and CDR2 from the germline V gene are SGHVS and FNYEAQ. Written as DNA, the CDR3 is TGTGCCAGCAGCTCCCGGGACGGCTACGAGCAGTACTTC. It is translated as CASSSRDGYEQYF.

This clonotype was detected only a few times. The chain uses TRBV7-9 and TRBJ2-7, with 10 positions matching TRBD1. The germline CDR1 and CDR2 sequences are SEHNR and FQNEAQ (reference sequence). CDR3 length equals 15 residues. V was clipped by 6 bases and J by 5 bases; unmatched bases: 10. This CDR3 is CASSQRQGAIDEQYF. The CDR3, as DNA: TGTGCCAGCAGTCAACGACAGGGGGCAATCGACGAGCAGTACTTC.

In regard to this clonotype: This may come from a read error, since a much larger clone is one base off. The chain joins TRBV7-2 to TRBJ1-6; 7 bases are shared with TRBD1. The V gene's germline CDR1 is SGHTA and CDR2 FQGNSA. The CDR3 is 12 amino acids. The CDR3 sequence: CASTLAGGSLHF. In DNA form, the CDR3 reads TGTGCCAGCACCTTAGCAGGGGGGTCCCTCCACTTT. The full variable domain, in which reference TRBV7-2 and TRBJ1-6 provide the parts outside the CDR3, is GAGVSQSPSNKVTEKGKDVELRCDPISGHTALYWYRQSLGQGLEFLIYFQGNSAPDKSGLPSDRFSAERTGGSVSTLTIQRTQQEDSAVYLCASTLAGGSLHFGNGTRLTVT.

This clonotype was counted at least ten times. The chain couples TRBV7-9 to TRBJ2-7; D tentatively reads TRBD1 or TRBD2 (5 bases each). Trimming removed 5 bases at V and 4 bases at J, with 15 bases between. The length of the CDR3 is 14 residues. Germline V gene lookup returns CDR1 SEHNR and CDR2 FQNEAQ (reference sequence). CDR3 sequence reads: CASSPGPGGYEQYF. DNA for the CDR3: TGTGCCAGCAGCCCGGGACCAGGTGGTTACGAGCAGTACTTC.

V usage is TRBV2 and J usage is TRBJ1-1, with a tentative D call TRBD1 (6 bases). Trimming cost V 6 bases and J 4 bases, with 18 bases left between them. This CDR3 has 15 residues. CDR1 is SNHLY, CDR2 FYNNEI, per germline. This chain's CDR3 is CASSHKGEGGTEAFF. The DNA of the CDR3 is TGTGCCAGCAGCCATAAAGGGGAAGGGGGCACTGAAGCTTTCTTT.

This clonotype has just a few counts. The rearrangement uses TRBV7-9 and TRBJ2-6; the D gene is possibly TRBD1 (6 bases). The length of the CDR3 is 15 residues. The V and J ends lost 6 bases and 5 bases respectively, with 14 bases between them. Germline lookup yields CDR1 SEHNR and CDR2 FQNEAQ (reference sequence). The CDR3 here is CASSLRGFRANVLTF. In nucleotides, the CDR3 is TGTGCCAGCAGTTTAAGGGGGTTCAGGGCCAACGTCCTGACTTTC.

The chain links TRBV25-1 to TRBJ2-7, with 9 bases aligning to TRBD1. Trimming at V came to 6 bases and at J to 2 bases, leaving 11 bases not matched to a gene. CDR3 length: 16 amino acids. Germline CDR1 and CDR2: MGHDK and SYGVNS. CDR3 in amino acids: CASSAEVGQGAYEQYF. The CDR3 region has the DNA TGTGCCAGCAGCGCGGAAGTGGGACAGGGAGCCTACGAGCAGTACTTC.

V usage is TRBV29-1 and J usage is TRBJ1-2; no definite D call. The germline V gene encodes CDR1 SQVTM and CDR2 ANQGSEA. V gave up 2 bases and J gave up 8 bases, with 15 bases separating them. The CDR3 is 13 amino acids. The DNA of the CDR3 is TGCAGCGTTGAAATATCGGCGGCCTGGGGCTACACCTTC. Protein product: CSVEISAAWGYTF. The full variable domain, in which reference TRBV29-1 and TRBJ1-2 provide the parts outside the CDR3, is SAVISQKPSRDICQRGTSLTIQCQVDSQVTMMFWYRQQPGQSLTLIATANQGSEATYESGFVIDKFPISRPNLTFSTLTVSNMSPEDSSIYLCSVEISAAWGYTFGSGTRLTVV.

CDR3 sequence reads: CATTPSRQVEETQYF. The CDR3 bases are TGTGCCACCACCCCATCCCGACAGGTAGAAGAGACCCAGTACTTC. The chain has TRBV15 and TRBJ2-5, with D maybe TRBD1 (6 bases). V lost 7 bases to trimming and J lost 3 bases, with 18 bases between them. The germline V gene encodes CDR1 LNHNV and CDR2 YYDKDF (reference sequence). The CDR3 length is 15 residues.

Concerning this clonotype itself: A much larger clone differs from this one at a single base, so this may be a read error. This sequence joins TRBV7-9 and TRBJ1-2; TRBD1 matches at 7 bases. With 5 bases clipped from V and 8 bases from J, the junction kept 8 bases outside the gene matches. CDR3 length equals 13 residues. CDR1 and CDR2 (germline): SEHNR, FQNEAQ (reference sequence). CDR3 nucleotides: TGTGCCAGCAGCACGACAGGGTCACGAGGCTACACCTTC. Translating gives CASSTTGSRGYTF.

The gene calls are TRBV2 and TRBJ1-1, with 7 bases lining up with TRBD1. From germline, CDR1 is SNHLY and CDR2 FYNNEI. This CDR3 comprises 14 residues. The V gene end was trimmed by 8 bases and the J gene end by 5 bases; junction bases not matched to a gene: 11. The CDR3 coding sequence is TGTGCCAGCTCACCAGACAGGGATGGTACTGAAGCTTTCTTT. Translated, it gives CASSPDRDGTEAFF.

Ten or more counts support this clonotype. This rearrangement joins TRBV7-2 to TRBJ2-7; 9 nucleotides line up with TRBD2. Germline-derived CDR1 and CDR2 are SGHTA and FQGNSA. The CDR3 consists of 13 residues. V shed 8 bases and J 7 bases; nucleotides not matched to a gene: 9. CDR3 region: CASGREGHGEQYF. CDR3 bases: TGTGCCAGCGGGCGGGAGGGCCATGGGGAGCAGTACTTC.

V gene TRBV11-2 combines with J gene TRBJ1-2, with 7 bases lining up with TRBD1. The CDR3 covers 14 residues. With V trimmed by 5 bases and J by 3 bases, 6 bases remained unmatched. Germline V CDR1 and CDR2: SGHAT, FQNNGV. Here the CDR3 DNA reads TGTGCCAGCAGCACCGACAGGGAGTACTATGGCTACACCTTC. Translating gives CASSTDREYYGYTF.

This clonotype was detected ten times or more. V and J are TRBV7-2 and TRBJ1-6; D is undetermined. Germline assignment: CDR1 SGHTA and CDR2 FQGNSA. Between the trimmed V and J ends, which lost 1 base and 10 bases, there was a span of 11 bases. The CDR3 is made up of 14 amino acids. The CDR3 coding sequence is TGTGCCAGCAGCTTAGGGGGTTCTGGATCACCCCTCCACTTT. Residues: CASSLGGSGSPLHF. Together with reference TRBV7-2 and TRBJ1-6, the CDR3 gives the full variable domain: GAGVSQSPSNKVTEKGKDVELRCDPISGHTALYWYRQSLGQGLEFLIYFQGNSAPDKSGLPSDRFSAERTGGSVSTLTIQRTQQEDSAVYLCASSLGGSGSPLHFGNGTRLTVT.

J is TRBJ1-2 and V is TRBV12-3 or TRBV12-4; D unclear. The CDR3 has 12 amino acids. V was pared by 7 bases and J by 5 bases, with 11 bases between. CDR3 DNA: TGTGCCAGCACGGGTGGGAAGTATGGCTACACCTTC. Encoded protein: CASTGGKYGYTF.

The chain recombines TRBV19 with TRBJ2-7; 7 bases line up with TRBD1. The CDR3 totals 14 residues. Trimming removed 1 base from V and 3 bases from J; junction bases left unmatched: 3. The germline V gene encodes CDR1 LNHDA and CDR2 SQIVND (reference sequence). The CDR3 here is CASSIAGTDYEQYF. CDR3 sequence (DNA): TGTGCCAGTAGTATAGCCGGGACAGACTACGAGCAGTACTTC.

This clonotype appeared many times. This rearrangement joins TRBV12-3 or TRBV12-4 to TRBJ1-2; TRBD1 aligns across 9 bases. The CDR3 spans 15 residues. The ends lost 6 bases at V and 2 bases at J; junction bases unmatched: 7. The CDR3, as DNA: TGTGCCAGCAGCCCTATAGGGACAGGGAACTATGGCTACACCTTC. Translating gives CASSPIGTGNYGYTF.